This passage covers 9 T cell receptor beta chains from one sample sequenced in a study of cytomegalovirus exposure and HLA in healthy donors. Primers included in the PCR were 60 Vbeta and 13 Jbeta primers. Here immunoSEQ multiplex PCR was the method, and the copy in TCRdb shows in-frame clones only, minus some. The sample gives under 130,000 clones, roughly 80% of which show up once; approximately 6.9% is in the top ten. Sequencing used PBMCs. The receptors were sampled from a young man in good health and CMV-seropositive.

CDR3 sequence: CASSQIGGQPQHF. CDR3 sequence (DNA): TGCGCCAGCAGCCAAATCGGGGGTCAGCCCCAGCATTTT. The rearrangement joins TRBV4-3 to TRBJ1-5; possible D gene TRBD1, 5 bases. CDR1 and CDR2 (germline): LGHNA, YSLEER. V was trimmed by 2 bases and J by 6 bases, leaving 8 bases between them. The CDR3 totals 13 residues.

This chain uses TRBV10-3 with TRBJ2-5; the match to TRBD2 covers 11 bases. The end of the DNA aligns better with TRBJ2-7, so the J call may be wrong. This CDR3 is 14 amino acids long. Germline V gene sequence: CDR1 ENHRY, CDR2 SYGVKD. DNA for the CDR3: TGTGCCACGCTGGGACTAGCGGATTCCTACGAGCAGTACTTC. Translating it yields CATLGLADSYEQYF.

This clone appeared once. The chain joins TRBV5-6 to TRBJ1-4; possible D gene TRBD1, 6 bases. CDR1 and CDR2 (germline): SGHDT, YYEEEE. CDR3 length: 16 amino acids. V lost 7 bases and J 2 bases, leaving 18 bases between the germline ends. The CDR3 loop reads CASVLGGARTNEKLFF. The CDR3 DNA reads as TGTGCCAGCGTCCTTGGGGGGGCACGGACTAATGAAAAACTGTTTTTT. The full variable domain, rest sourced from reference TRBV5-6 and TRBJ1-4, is DAGVTQSPTHLIKTRGQQVTLRCSPKSGHDTVSWYQQALGQGPQFIFQYYEEEERQRGNFPDRFSGHQFPNYSSELNVNALLLGDSALYLCASVLGGARTNEKLFFGSGTQLSVL.

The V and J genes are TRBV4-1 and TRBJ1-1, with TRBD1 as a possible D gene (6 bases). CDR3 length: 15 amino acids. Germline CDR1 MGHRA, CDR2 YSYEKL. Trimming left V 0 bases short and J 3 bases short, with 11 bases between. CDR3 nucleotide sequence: TGCGCCAGCAGCCAAGAACGGGGGGCCGACACTGAAGCTTTCTTT. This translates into CASSQERGADTEAFF.

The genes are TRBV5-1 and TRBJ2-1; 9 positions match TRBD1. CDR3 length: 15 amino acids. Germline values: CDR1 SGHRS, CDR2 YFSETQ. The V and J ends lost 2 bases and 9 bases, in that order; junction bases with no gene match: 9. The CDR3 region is CASSFSGQGAVEQFF. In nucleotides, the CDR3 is TGCGCCAGCAGCTTTTCGGGACAGGGCGCTGTTGAGCAGTTCTTC.

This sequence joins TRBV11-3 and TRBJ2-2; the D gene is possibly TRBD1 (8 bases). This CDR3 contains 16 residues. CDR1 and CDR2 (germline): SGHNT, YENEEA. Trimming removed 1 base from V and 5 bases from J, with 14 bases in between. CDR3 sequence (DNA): TGTGCCAGCAGCTTAGGAGCACAGGGGGGGACCGGGGAGCTGTTTTTT. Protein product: CASSLGAQGGTGELFF.

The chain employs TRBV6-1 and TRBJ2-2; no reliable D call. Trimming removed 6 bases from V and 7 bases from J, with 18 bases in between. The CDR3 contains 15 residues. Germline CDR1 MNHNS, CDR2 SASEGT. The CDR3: CASSTEQVKIGELFF. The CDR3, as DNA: TGTGCCAGCAGCACGGAGCAAGTTAAGATCGGGGAGCTGTTTTTT.

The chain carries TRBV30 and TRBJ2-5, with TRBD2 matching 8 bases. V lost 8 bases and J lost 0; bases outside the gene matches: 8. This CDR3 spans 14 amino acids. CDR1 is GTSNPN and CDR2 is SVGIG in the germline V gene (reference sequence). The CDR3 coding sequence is TGTGCCGGGCGCGCGGGGGGCCACCAAGAGACCCAGTACTTC. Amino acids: CAGRAGGHQETQYF. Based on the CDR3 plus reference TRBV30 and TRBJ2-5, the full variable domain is SQTIHQWPATLVQPVGSPLSLECTVEGTSNPNLYWYRQAAGRGLQLLFYSVGIGQISSEVPQNLSASRPQDRQFILSSKKLLLSDSGFYLCAGRAGGHQETQYFGPGTRLLVL.

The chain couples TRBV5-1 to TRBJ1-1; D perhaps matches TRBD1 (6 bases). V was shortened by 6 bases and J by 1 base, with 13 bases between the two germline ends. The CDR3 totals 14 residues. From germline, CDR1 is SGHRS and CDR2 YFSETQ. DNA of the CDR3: TGCGCCAGCACCAAGGGGGACGGGAACACTGAAGCTTTCTTT. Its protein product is CASTKGDGNTEAFF.